This T cell receptor (beta chain) was sequenced in a study of PD-L1 blockade in urothelial cancer. Whole-study context: Timepoints chosen for blood analysis were 3 weeks (second dose) and 6 weeks after treatment start.

The CDR3 is 16 residues long. Trimming removed 0 bases at V and 3 bases at J, with 14 bases between. Germline CDR1 reads LGHNA; CDR2 reads YSLEER. TCRdb's table, derived via immunoSEQ multiplex PCR, lists solely in-frame clones and lacks some. The sample has approximately 20,000 clones, 90% to 95% seen once. Regarding time point: peripheral blood 6 weeks after treatment start. The receptor comes from a woman in her sixties or seventies with urothelial cancer. The sequencing here drew on PBMCs, taken around atezolizumab (anti-PD-L1) treatment. The chain is built from TRBV4-3 and TRBJ1-2; D possibly corresponds to TRBD1 (5 bases). The CDR3 loop reads CASSQDHGWGDYGYTF. In nucleotides, the CDR3 is TGCGCCAGCAGCCAAGATCACGGTTGGGGGGACTATGGCTACACCTTC.